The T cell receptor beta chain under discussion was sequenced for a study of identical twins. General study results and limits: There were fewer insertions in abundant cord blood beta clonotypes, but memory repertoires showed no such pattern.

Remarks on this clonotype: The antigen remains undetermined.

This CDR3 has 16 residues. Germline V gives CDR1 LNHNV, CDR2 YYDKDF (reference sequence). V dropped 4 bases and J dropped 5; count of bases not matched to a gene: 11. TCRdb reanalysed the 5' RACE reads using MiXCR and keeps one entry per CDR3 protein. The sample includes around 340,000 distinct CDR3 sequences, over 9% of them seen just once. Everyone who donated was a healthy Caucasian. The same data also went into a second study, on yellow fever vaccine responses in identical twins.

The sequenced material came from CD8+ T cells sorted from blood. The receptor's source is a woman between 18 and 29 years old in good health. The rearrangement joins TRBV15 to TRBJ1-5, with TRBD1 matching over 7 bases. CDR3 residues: CATSIRQGDGYQPQHF. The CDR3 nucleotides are TGTGCCACCAGCATTCGACAGGGAGACGGCTATCAGCCCCAGCATTTT.